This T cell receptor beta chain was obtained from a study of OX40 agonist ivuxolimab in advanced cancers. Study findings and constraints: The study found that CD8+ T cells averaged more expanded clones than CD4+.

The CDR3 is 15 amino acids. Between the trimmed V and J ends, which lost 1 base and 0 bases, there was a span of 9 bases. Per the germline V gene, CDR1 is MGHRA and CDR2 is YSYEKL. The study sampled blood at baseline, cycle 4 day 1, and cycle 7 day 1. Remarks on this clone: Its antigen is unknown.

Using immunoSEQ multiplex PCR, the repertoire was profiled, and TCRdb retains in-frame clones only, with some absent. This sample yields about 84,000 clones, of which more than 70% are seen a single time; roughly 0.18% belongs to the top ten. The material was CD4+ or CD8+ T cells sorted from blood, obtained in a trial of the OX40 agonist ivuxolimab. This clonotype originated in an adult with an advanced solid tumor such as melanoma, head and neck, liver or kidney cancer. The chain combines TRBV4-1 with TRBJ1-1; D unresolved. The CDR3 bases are TGCGCCAGCAGCCAAGTAGGACTGATGAACACTGAAGCTTTCTTT. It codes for CASSQVGLMNTEAFF.